These 3 T cell receptor beta chains were all obtained from the same sample, sequenced in a study of T cell responses to AZD1222 COVID-19 vaccine (dated by TCRdb to the early 2020s). The time point label, as the study defines it: about 28 days (+/-7) after the second vaccine dose. To prepare the library, the immunoSEQ multiplex PCR assay was applied. The source is immuneACCESS, and TCRdb retained only in-frame sequences with V and J called. Part of the clones is not carried over; for the studies checked, unresolved V genes explain less than half of this, and the remainder is unexplained. Counted in this sample were approximately 52,000 clones; about 87% of them appeared once. The ten top clones hold 2% to 3% of the sample. The input for sequencing was peripheral blood, taken 28 days after the second AZD1222 dose. All receptors derive from an adult who received the AZD1222 COVID-19 vaccine.

The V gene is TRBV2, the J gene TRBJ1-1; D is undetermined. Trimming stripped 6 bases from V and 0 bases from J, with 11 bases between. Germline-derived CDR1 and CDR2 are SNHLY and FYNNEI. The CDR3 length is 14 residues. CDR3 in DNA: TGTGCCAGCAGGCTGACACAGCTGAACACTGAAGCTTTCTTT. This gives the protein CASRLTQLNTEAFF.

This clone was seen only a few times. The chain links TRBV25-1 to TRBJ2-5, with TRBD1 matching 7 bases. The CDR3 spans 14 residues. V lost 5 bases to trimming and J lost 1 base; unmatched junction nucleotides: 4. Germline V gene sequence: CDR1 MGHDK, CDR2 SYGVNS. CDR3 DNA: TGTGCCAGCAGTACGACAGGGTTCCAAGAGACCCAGTACTTC. It specifies CASSTTGFQETQYF.

The chain is built from TRBV5-1 and TRBJ2-2, with D tentatively TRBD2 (5 bases). Germline-derived CDR1 and CDR2 are SGHRS and YFSETQ. The CDR3 contains 14 residues. The V end was cut by 7 bases, the J end by 7 bases, with 17 bases between. The CDR3: CASALWSGGGELFF. The CDR3 coding sequence is TGCGCCAGCGCCCTCTGGAGCGGCGGCGGGGAGCTGTTTTTT.